This TCR beta chain was identified during a study of regulatory T cells in long-lasting Graves disease. V gave up 2 bases and J gave up 6 bases, with 11 bases separating them. This CDR3 has 13 residues. The V gene's germline CDR1 is LGHNA and CDR2 YSLEER. A remark on this clonotype: Its antigen is unknown. A much more abundant neighbour one base away suggests this may be a read error.

Time point in this sample: newly diagnosed GD, antithyroid drugs for less than 3 months. TCR sequences were obtained from RNA taken from PBMCs. Relying on iRepertoire HTBI primers and Arm-PCR of CDR3 regions, the team built TCR beta libraries. One entry per CDR3 protein results from TCRdb running MiXCR on the multiplex PCR reads. The sample yields 300,000 to 400,000 distinct CDR3 sequences, 16% seen once. Study-level results: Accuracy may have been reduced by the small sample size. The study found TRBV28, TRBJ1-2 and TRBJ2-5 favored in persistent disease.

The sample was also linked to a second study, of T cells in Graves' hyperthyroidism and ophthalmopathy. Turning to that study: Exclusion followed for patients with uncontrolled infection, other autoimmune disease, pregnancy or lactation.

This chain uses TRBV4-3 with TRBJ2-7; no reliable D call. Here the sequenced sample was peripheral blood mononuclear cells (PBMCs), taken at new diagnosis, from a patient treated with antithyroid drugs. The clonotype originates from a man in his forties or fifties with Graves disease. CDR3 sequence (DNA): TGCGCCAGCAGCCAAATACGAGTTACCGAGCAGTACTTC. It specifies CASSQIRVTEQYF.